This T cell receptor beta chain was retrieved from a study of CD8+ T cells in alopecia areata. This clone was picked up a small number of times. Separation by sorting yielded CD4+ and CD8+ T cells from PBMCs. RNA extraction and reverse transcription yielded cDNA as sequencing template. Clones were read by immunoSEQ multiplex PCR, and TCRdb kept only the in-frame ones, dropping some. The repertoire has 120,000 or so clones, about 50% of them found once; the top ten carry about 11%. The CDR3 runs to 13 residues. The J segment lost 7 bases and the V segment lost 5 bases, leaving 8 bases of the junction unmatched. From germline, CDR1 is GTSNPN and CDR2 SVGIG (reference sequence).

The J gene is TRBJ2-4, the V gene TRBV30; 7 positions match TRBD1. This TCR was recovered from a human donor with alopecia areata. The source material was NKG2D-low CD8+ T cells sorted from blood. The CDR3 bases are TGTGCCTGGGGACCAACAGGGGTGAACATTCAGTACTTC. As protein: CAWGPTGVNIQYF. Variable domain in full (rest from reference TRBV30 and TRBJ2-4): SQTIHQWPATLVQPVGSPLSLECTVEGTSNPNLYWYRQAAGRGLQLLFYSVGIGQISSEVPQNLSASRPQDRQFILSSKKLLLSDSGFYLCAWGPTGVNIQYFGAGTRLSVL.